Each of the 21 T cell receptor beta chains below was sequenced from the same sample in a study of shared clonotypes between healthy human individuals. Libraries were prepared by immunoSEQ multiplex PCR; TCRdb keeps only in-frame clonotypes and omits some of them. The table lists about 580,000 clones, roughly 98% of them singletons, with 0.3% in the top ten. CD45RO negativity and positive selection for CCR7 defined naive CD8 cells, a population that excluded terminally differentiated effector memory CD45RA+ cells. Input material: naive CD8+ T cells sorted from blood. The receptor set was obtained from a young man in good health.

This chain connects TRBV14 to TRBJ2-7, with D tentatively TRBD1 or TRBD2 (5 bases each). The V gene's germline CDR1 is SGHDN and CDR2 FVKESK. V lost 0 bases and J lost 1, with 13 bases in between. The CDR3 runs to 16 residues. CDR3 nucleotide sequence: TGTGCCAGCAGCCAAGATAACGGGGACCGTTCCTACGAGCAGTACTTC. The encoded protein is CASSQDNGDRSYEQYF.

The V call is TRBV9, the J call TRBJ2-3; D is unresolved. The CDR3 covers 13 residues. The ends were cut back, 0 bases at V and 6 bases at J, with 8 bases in the middle. Germline V gives CDR1 SGDLS, CDR2 YYNGEE. Here the CDR3 reads CASSVEMADTQYF. The DNA of the CDR3 is TGTGCCAGCAGCGTAGAGATGGCGGATACGCAGTATTTT.

The rearrangement joins TRBV13 to TRBJ2-5, with TRBD2 matching over 10 bases. The V and J ends lost 5 bases and 1 base, in that order; junction bases with no gene match: 7. The CDR3 has 16 amino acids. In germline, CDR1 is PRHDT, CDR2 FYEKMQ (reference sequence). In nucleotides, the CDR3 is TGTGCCAGCAGCCCCCTAGCGGGAGACCCCCAAGAGACCCAGTACTTC. Residues: CASSPLAGDPQETQYF.

The gene calls are TRBV7-9 and TRBJ2-7; D gene unclear. Per the germline V gene, CDR1 is SEHNR and CDR2 is FQNEAQ (reference sequence). V was shortened by 5 bases and J by 2 bases, with 13 bases between the two germline ends. This CDR3 is 14 amino acids long. As DNA, the CDR3 is TGTGCCAGCAGCACCCGTATTGAAGCCTACGAGCAGTACTTC. Translating it yields CASSTRIEAYEQYF.

The gene calls are TRBV7-9 and TRBJ2-1; D unclear. Trimming took off 7 bases at V and 4 bases at J, with 20 bases between the two ends. The CDR3 is 16 residues long. Germline CDR1 and CDR2: SEHNR and FQNEAQ (reference sequence). The CDR3 protein is CASTPPVVAIYNEQFF. The CDR3 bases are TGTGCCAGCACCCCGCCAGTGGTAGCCATATACAATGAGCAGTTCTTC. The full variable domain, with the rest looked up from reference TRBV7-9 and TRBJ2-1, is DTGVSQNPRHKITKRGQNVTFRCDPISEHNRLYWYRQTLGQGPEFLTYFQNEAQLEKSRLLSDRFSAERPKGSFSTLEIQRTEQGDSAMYLCASTPPVVAIYNEQFFGPGTRLTVL.

The chain employs TRBV7-9 and TRBJ2-7, with 9 nucleotides matching TRBD1. This CDR3 region has 16 residues. The germline V gene encodes CDR1 SEHNR and CDR2 FQNEAQ (reference sequence). The junction had 17 bases not matched to a gene; V was cut back by 5 bases and J by 9 bases. CDR3 loop: CASSPQQGALSLGQYF. The CDR3 bases are TGTGCCAGCAGCCCCCAACAGGGGGCACTCTCCCTTGGGCAGTACTTC.

The chain links TRBV5-1 to TRBJ2-7; maybe TRBD1 (5 bases). The CDR3 runs to 12 residues. Germline V lookup: CDR1 SGHRS, CDR2 YFSETQ. The V gene lost 4 bases and the J gene lost 5 bases, with 10 bases spanning the gap. CDR3 sequence: CASSTTTDEQYF. The CDR3 region has the DNA TGCGCCAGCAGCACGACGACAGACGAGCAGTACTTC. Variable domain in full (rest from reference TRBV5-1 and TRBJ2-7): KAGVTQTPRYLIKTRGQQVTLSCSPISGHRSVSWYQQTPGQGLQFLFEYFSETQRNKGNFPGRFSGRQFSNSRSEMNVSTLELGDSALYLCASSTTTDEQYFGPGTRLTVT.

V is TRBV5-4 and J is TRBJ2-7; a possible D gene is TRBD2 (5 bases). This CDR3 is built from 14 residues. Germline values: CDR1 SGHNT, CDR2 YYREEE (reference sequence). The V end lost 4 bases, the J end lost 3 bases, and 14 bases lay between the germline ends. This CDR3 reads CASSADGVYYEQYF. CDR3 sequence (DNA): TGTGCCAGCAGCGCAGACGGGGTCTACTACGAGCAGTACTTC.

The V gene is TRBV14, the J gene TRBJ1-4; 9 nucleotides agree with TRBD1. From germline, CDR1 is SGHDN and CDR2 FVKESK. V lost 5 bases, J lost 0 bases, and 7 bases stayed unmatched. CDR3 size: 17 residues. CDR3 sequence (DNA): TGTGCCAGCAGCACATACAGGGGGCCAGCAACTAATGAAAAACTGTTTTTT. Amino acids: CASSTYRGPATNEKLFF.

The rearrangement joins TRBV7-6 to TRBJ2-5; 7 nucleotides agree with TRBD1. Trimming removed 5 bases from V and 2 bases from J; junction bases left unmatched: 5. The length of the CDR3 is 14 residues. Germline V gene lookup returns CDR1 SGHVS and CDR2 FNYEAQ. CDR3 DNA sequence: TGTGCCAGCAGCGACCGGGACAGTCAAGAGACCCAGTACTTC. This translates into CASSDRDSQETQYF.

This clone was seen once. The chain joins TRBV12-2 to TRBJ2-7. TRBV12-2 is assigned pseudogene status. CDR3 length equals 18 residues. CDR3 nucleotide sequence: TGTGCAAGTCGCTTAGCTAAGATCGATTCGAGAAGGACCTACGAGCAGTACTTC. It translates to CASRLAKIDSRRTYEQYF.

For this clone: Other DNA variants within this sample encode the same CDR3. The chain couples TRBV5-1 to TRBJ2-7; D may be TRBD1 or TRBD2 (5 bases each). The ends were cut back, 4 bases at V and 2 bases at J, with 13 bases in the middle. There are 14 residues in the CDR3. Germline V gene lookup returns CDR1 SGHRS and CDR2 YFSETQ. CDR3 protein: CASSAGTGAYEQYF. The DNA for the CDR3 is TGCGCCAGCAGCGCTGGGACGGGTGCCTACGAGCAGTACTTC.

The chain combines TRBV6-1 with TRBJ1-1, with D tentatively TRBD1 (5 bases). From germline, CDR1 is MNHNS and CDR2 SASEGT. V lost 8 bases to trimming and J lost 4 bases, with 20 bases between them. The CDR3 has 15 amino acids. CDR3 residues: CASLGGFGALTEAFF. CDR3 DNA: TGTGCCAGCCTCGGGGGATTCGGTGCCCTCACTGAAGCTTTCTTT.

This chain uses TRBV11-2 with TRBJ2-3; 8 positions agree with TRBD2. The CDR3 runs 18 residues. V was pared by 5 bases and J by 3 bases, with 16 bases of the junction left unmatched. CDR1 is SGHAT and CDR2 is FQNNGV in the germline V gene. CDR3 residues: CASSLTLPSGSWTDTQYF. DNA for the CDR3: TGTGCCAGCAGCCTAACGCTCCCAAGCGGGAGTTGGACAGATACGCAGTATTTT.

The chain is built from TRBV9 and TRBJ2-1, with D perhaps being TRBD1 or TRBD2 (5 bases each). This CDR3 contains 18 residues. Trimming removed 0 bases at V and 7 bases at J, with 23 bases between. The germline V gene has CDR1 SGDLS and CDR2 YYNGEE. The DNA for the CDR3 is TGTGCCAGCAGCGTAGCTGGCTTTGGGGGAGTAAGGAGTAATGAGCAGTTCTTC. It is translated as CASSVAGFGGVRSNEQFF.

The chain employs TRBV19 and TRBJ2-5, with TRBD1 matching over 9 bases. V gave up 5 bases and J gave up 5 bases; unmatched junction bases: 9. This CDR3 comprises 15 residues. Germline CDR1 LNHDA, CDR2 SQIVND (reference sequence). CDR3 sequence: CASSLIQGARETQYF. CDR3 nucleotide sequence: TGTGCCAGTAGTTTGATACAGGGGGCCAGGGAGACCCAGTACTTC.

This chain connects TRBV2 to TRBJ2-7; D gene uncertain. The germline V and J ends were trimmed by 10 bases and 6 bases, with 16 bases remaining between them. The V gene's germline CDR1 is SNHLY and CDR2 FYNNEI. The CDR3 runs 12 residues. CDR3 sequence reads: CATRTEGLEQYF. CDR3 coding DNA: TGTGCCACTCGAACCGAAGGTCTCGAGCAGTACTTC.

The J gene is TRBJ1-1, the V gene TRBV29-1; 8 nucleotides line up with TRBD1. After removal of 4 bases from V and 3 bases from J, the junction contained 4 bases not matched to a gene. Germline assignment: CDR1 SQVTM and CDR2 ANQGSEA. There are 13 residues in the CDR3. CDR3 amino acids: CSVVDREDTEAFF. The CDR3 DNA reads TGCAGCGTTGTGGACAGGGAAGACACTGAAGCTTTCTTT.

V usage is TRBV18 and J usage is TRBJ1-4, with 9 bases lining up with TRBD1. The V and J ends lost 2 bases and 5 bases, in that order; junction bases with no gene match: 0. Germline V gives CDR1 KGHSH, CDR2 LQKENI. The CDR3 totals 14 residues. The CDR3 loop is CASSPGTGNEKLFF. The CDR3 DNA sequence: TGTGCCAGCTCACCAGGGACAGGGAATGAAAAACTGTTTTTT.

The chain has TRBV7-9 and TRBJ2-7, with a tentative D call TRBD2 (6 bases). Germline V CDR1 and CDR2: SEHNR, FQNEAQ (reference sequence). The CDR3 length is 14 residues. The V end was cut by 5 bases, the J end by 1 base, with 12 bases between. CDR3 protein: CASSPGTQSYEQYF. The CDR3 DNA sequence: TGTGCCAGCAGCCCCGGGACTCAGTCCTACGAGCAGTACTTC.

This clone was picked up one time. The chain couples TRBV11-2 to TRBJ2-7, with 10 bases matching TRBD2. J was trimmed by 4 bases and V by 0 bases; bases with no gene match: 6. Germline assignment: CDR1 SGHAT and CDR2 FQNNGV. The CDR3 totals 16 residues. The CDR3 region is CASSLDLGLASYEQYF. As DNA, the CDR3 is TGTGCCAGCAGCTTAGATTTGGGACTAGCGAGTTACGAGCAGTACTTC. Filled out from reference TRBV11-2 and TRBJ2-7, the complete variable domain reads EAGVAQSPRYKIIEKRQSVAFWCNPISGHATLYWYQQILGQGPKLLIQFQNNGVVDDSQLPKDRFSAERLKGVDSTLKIQPAKLEDSAVYLCASSLDLGLASYEQYFGPGTRLTVT.